This paragraph covers one T cell receptor (beta chain) sequence. Its cognate antigen is unknown. The source of the sample is a study of T-cell memory formation after mild COVID-19. Overall study context: Largely, TCR clusters stayed within a single donor.

There are 13 residues in the CDR3. Germline V gives CDR1 SGHAT, CDR2 FQNNGV. The V end lost 1 base, the J end lost 6 bases, and 8 bases lay between the germline ends. Whole-study findings and limits: Within pre-infection memory, some responding clones were found, suggesting cross-reactive memory joined. Clones contracting over day 15 to 85 were CD4/CD8 balanced, with later expanders leaning CD4+.

TCRdb re-analysed the 5' RACE reads in MiXCR, keeping a single row per CDR3 protein. Of more than 150,000 distinct CDR3 sequences listed, around a sixth were seen once; the top ten hold 3.9%. The sequence was obtained from a man younger than 30 who had mild COVID-19 (a few samples of this study predate the infection). Cell type and time point are not known. The sequenced sample was PBMCs or a T cell subset sorted from them (not recorded which). The chain combines TRBV11-2 with TRBJ2-3, with D tentatively TRBD2 (5 bases). Here the CDR3 DNA reads TGTGCCAGCAGCTTAGTTGGACTTGATACGCAGTATTTT. It yields the protein CASSLVGLDTQYF. Full variable domain (remainder filled in from reference TRBV11-2 and TRBJ2-3): EAGVAQSPRYKIIEKRQSVAFWCNPISGHATLYWYQQILGQGPKLLIQFQNNGVVDDSQLPKDRFSAERLKGVDSTLKIQPAKLEDSAVYLCASSLVGLDTQYFGPGTRLTVL.